Presented here are 7 T cell receptor beta chains from one specimen sequenced in a study of immune heterogeneity within non-small cell lung tumors. Multiplex PCR relied on 32 V and 13 J primers to amplify TCR beta CDR3. TCRdb ran MiXCR on the multiplex PCR reads and lists one entry per CDR3 protein. This table has about 6,100 distinct CDR3 sequences, about 20% appearing once. Bulk tumor genomic DNA, roughly 600 ng per sample, was the template. Multiple widely separated biopsies were taken from each primary tumor at surgery. Their non-small cell lung cancer was newly diagnosed and untreated, and the patients underwent curative surgery. Sequencing input: lung tumor tissue. These receptors were obtained from a female donor with non-small cell lung cancer.

By frequency in the sample, this clonotype is medium-sized. The rearrangement links TRBV19 to TRBJ2-1; 10 positions agree with TRBD2. V lost 5 bases to trimming and J lost 4 bases; unmatched junction nucleotides: 5. The CDR3 is 15 amino acids. CDR1 is LNHDA and CDR2 is SQIVND in the germline V gene (reference sequence). In DNA, the CDR3 is TGTGCCAGTAGTGCCGGGACTAGCGAGTACAATGAGCAGTTCTTC. It yields the protein CASSAGTSEYNEQFF.

This clonotype is termed medium-sized. This rearrangement joins TRBV30 to TRBJ1-5; 9 nucleotides align to TRBD1. Trimming removed 5 bases from V and 7 bases from J; junction bases left unmatched: 6. The germline V gene encodes CDR1 GTSNPN and CDR2 SVGIG (reference sequence). The CDR3 covers 13 residues. In DNA, the CDR3 is TGTGCCTGGGGAGGACAGGGGAGACAGCCCCAGCATTTT. It translates to CAWGGQGRQPQHF. Drawing the rest from reference TRBV30 and TRBJ1-5, the complete variable domain is SQTIHQWPATLVQPVGSPLSLECTVEGTSNPNLYWYRQAAGRGLQLLFYSVGIGQISSEVPQNLSASRPQDRQFILSSKKLLLSDSGFYLCAWGGQGRQPQHFGDGTRLSIL.

This clonotype is judged medium-sized (0.01 to 0.1%). This chain joins TRBV10-3 and TRBJ2-3; 8 positions agree with TRBD2. V lost 0 bases and J lost 5; bases outside the gene matches: 10. The CDR3 length is 17 residues. Per the germline V gene, CDR1 is ENHRY and CDR2 is SYGVKD. The CDR3 here is CAISESTSEWDGDTQYF. The DNA for the CDR3 is TGTGCCATCAGTGAGTCGACTAGCGAGTGGGATGGAGATACGCAGTATTTT.

In this sample, this clonotype is medium-sized. The DNA for the CDR3 is TGTGCCAGCAGCCTAGCGGGAAACAATGAGCAGTTCTTC. Residues: CASSLAGNNEQFF. The chain has TRBV28 and TRBJ2-1; 9 positions match TRBD2. The CDR3 has 13 residues. The junction had 2 bases not matched to a gene; V was cut back by 6 bases and J by 5 bases. Germline V lookup: CDR1 MDHEN, CDR2 SYDVKM. The variable domain in full, completed from reference TRBV28 and TRBJ2-1, reads DVKVTQSSRYLVKRTGEKVFLECVQDMDHENMFWYRQDPGLGLRLIYFSYDVKMKEKGDIPEGYSVSREKKERFSLILESASTNQTSMYLCASSLAGNNEQFFGPGTRLTVL.

Judged by abundance, this clonotype is medium-sized (0.01 to 0.1%). The chain employs TRBV28 and TRBJ1-4; D is unresolved. The V gene lost 3 bases and the J gene lost 2 bases, with 7 bases spanning the gap. Germline V gene data show CDR1 as MDHEN and CDR2 as SYDVKM. This CDR3 contains 14 residues. CDR3 sequence reads: CASSFLGTNEKLFF. The CDR3 DNA is TGTGCCAGCAGTTTTTTGGGGACTAATGAAAAACTGTTTTTT. The full variable domain, completed using reference TRBV28 and TRBJ1-4, is DVKVTQSSRYLVKRTGEKVFLECVQDMDHENMFWYRQDPGLGLRLIYFSYDVKMKEKGDIPEGYSVSREKKERFSLILESASTNQTSMYLCASSFLGTNEKLFFGSGTQLSVL.

In its sample, this clonotype ranks as medium-sized. The chain links TRBV28 to TRBJ1-1, with TRBD1 identical over 11 bases. The CDR3 is 15 residues long. The junction had 4 bases not matched to a gene; V was cut back by 2 bases and J by 5 bases. Germline V gives CDR1 MDHEN, CDR2 SYDVKM. DNA of the CDR3: TGTGCCAGCAGTTTAGAGGGGACAGGGGGGACTGAAGCTTTCTTT. Amino acid sequence: CASSLEGTGGTEAFF.

This clonotype was seen more than once but under ten times. The V gene is TRBV30, the J gene TRBJ2-4; TRBD1 aligns across 10 bases. The CDR3 spans 16 residues. Germline trimming cut 1 base from V and 0 bases from J; bases unmatched to any gene: 3. Germline values: CDR1 GTSNPN, CDR2 SVGIG (reference sequence). CDR3: CAWSGTGGEAKNIQYF. CDR3 DNA: TGTGCCTGGAGTGGGACAGGGGGTGAAGCCAAAAACATTCAGTACTTC.